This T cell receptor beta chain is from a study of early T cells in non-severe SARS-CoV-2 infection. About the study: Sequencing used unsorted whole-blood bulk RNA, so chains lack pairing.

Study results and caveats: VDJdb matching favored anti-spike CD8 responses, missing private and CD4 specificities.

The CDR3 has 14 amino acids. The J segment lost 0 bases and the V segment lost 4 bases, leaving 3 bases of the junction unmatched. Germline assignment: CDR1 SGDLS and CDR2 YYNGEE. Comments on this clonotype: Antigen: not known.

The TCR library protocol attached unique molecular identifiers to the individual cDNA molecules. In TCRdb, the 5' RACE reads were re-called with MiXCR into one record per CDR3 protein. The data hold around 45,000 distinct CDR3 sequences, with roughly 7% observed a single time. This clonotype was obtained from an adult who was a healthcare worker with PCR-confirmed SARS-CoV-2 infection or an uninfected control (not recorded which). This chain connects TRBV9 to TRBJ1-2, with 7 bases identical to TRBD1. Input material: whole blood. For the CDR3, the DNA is TGTGCCAGCAGCTCCGGGACAGCTAACTATGGCTACACCTTC. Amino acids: CASSSGTANYGYTF.